Listed below are T cell receptor beta chains from one sample, sequenced in a study of blood T cell repertoires in COVID-19. Clones were sequenced by immunoSEQ multiplex PCR, and TCRdb holds only the in-frame ones, with some missing. This table holds about 54,000 clones, about 90% found once. Sequenced input: peripheral blood. These receptors were collected from a woman aged 55-75 years with active or convalescent COVID-19. Both conserved end residues are part of each CDR3. A D gene is named only where the DNA matches it firmly. Some rows mark clone size as missing; the rest say once, few, many or name a class of expanded clone.

D,V,J,size,DNA,CDR3
.,TRBV5-1,TRBJ2-7,few,TGCGCCAGCAGCTTGGCAGGGGATTCCTACGAGCAGTACTTC,CASSLAGDSYEQYF
.,TRBV2,TRBJ1-2,.,TGTGCCAGCAGCGACAGCTATGGCTACACCTTC,CASSDSYGYTF
.,TRBV28,TRBJ1-5,.,TGTGCTAGTGAGACGGGAAATCAGCCCCAGCATTTT,CASETGNQPQHF
TRBD2,TRBV6-5,TRBJ2-7,.,TGTGCCAGCAGTTACTCGCGGGGGGCTCCGAATACCGAGCAGTACTTC,CASSYSRGAPNTEQYF
.,TRBV6-1,TRBJ1-1,.,TGTGCCAGCAGTGAAGTCCTAAATGTGAACACTGAAGCTTTCTTT,CASSEVLNVNTEAFF
TRBD1,TRBV19,TRBJ1-2,.,TGTGCCAGTCTTCACCCGGGACAGGGTAACTATGGCTACACCTTC,CASLHPGQGNYGYTF
TRBD1,TRBV19,TRBJ1-5,.,TGTGCCAGTTCTAAATACCGACAGGGGAATCAGCCCCAGCATTTT,CASSKYRQGNQPQHF
TRBD1,TRBV5-8,TRBJ2-6,.,TGTGCCAGCAGCTTAAGGTGGACAGGCCCCAACGTCCTGACTTTC,CASSLRWTGPNVLTF
TRBD1,TRBV5-1,TRBJ2-2,.,TGCGCCAGCAGACAAGGGACAGGGAACACCGGGGAGCTGTTTTTT,CASRQGTGNTGELFF
.,TRBV30,TRBJ1-2,.,TGTGCCTGGATCAGGGCAGCGAACTATGGCTACACCTTC,CAWIRAANYGYTF
.,TRBV7-3,TRBJ1-3,once,TGTGCCAGCAGCTTATCTGGGTGGGCTGGTGGAAACACCATATATTTT,CASSLSGWAGGNTIYF
.,TRBV3-1/TRBV3-2,TRBJ1-6,.,TGTGCCAGCAGCCCCCGGGGAGGCTCACCCCTCCACTTT,CASSPRGGSPLHF
TRBD1,TRBV9,TRBJ2-7,.,TGTGCCAGCAGCGACGGGACAGGGCTTTACGAGCAGTACTTC,CASSDGTGLYEQYF
TRBD2,TRBV10-1,TRBJ2-5,.,TGCGCCAGCAGTGAGTCGACTAGCGGGAATCAAGAGACCCAGTACTTC,CASSESTSGNQETQYF
TRBD2,TRBV5-1,TRBJ2-1,.,TGCGCCAGCAGCTTGGAACTAGCGGGAGGGCCGAGGGATGAGCAGTTCTTC,CASSLELAGGPRDEQFF
TRBD1,TRBV6-5,TRBJ1-2,.,TGTGCCAGCAGTTCCCTACCGGGACAGGGAGGCTATGGCTACACCTTC,CASSSLPGQGGYGYTF
.,TRBV6-5,TRBJ1-6,.,TGTGCCAGTCTCCGCTCGAGCTCCTATAATTCACCCCTCCACTTT,CASLRSSSYNSPLHF
.,TRBV2,TRBJ2-3,.,TGTGCCAGCAGTGATTTCAGCGCAGATACGCAGTATTTT,CASSDFSADTQYF
.,TRBV6-5,TRBJ2-5,.,TGTGCCACCAATACCGGAGGATTGGGCCAAGAGACCCAGTACTTC,CATNTGGLGQETQYF
.,TRBV21-1,TRBJ1-2,.,TGTGCCAGCAGCAACGGTAAGGACAGCCATCAAGCCCTGGCCTGCTACACCTTC,CASSNGKDSHQALACYTF
.,TRBV27,TRBJ2-1,.,TGTGCCAGCAGCGAGGACACCCCACCCTACAATGAGCAGTTCTTC,CASSEDTPPYNEQFF
.,TRBV19,TRBJ1-5,.,TGTGCCAGTAACCCCCTACTTAGCAATCAGCCCCAGCATTTT,CASNPLLSNQPQHF
.,TRBV4-2,TRBJ2-7,.,TGTGCCAGCAGCCAAGATTATATGGCCGAGCAGTACTTC,CASSQDYMAEQYF
TRBD1,TRBV28,TRBJ2-7,.,TGTGCCAGCAGTCAATATACTCCGACAGGGGGCAGTGACTACGAGCAGTACTTC,CASSQYTPTGGSDYEQYF
.,TRBV29-1,TRBJ1-1,.,TGCAGCGTCCGATTGCGACTCTCGAACACTGAAGCTTTCTTT,CSVRLRLSNTEAFF
.,TRBV19,TRBJ1-1,.,TGTGCCAGTAGTGGCGACAAGAGGGCCACTGAAGCTTTCTTT,CASSGDKRATEAFF
.,TRBV2,TRBJ2-7,.,TGTGCCAGCAAGAGAGGTAGCGGACCCTACGAGCAGTACTTC,CASKRGSGPYEQYF
TRBD2,TRBV7-3,TRBJ2-1,.,TGTGCCAGCAGCTTGTTTACTCGGGGGGACTCTGAGCAGTTCTTC,CASSLFTRGDSEQFF
.,TRBV12-5,TRBJ2-5,.,TGTGCTAGTGGTTTGCCCTTCACCCAACTAGAGGTTGAGGGAAAAGAGACCCAGTACTTC,CASGLPFTQLEVEGKETQYF
.,TRBV7-3,TRBJ2-1,.,TGTGCCAGCAGCGGGGGGGCCCCCTACAATGAGCAGTTCTTC,CASSGGAPYNEQFF
.,TRBV30,TRBJ2-7,.,TGTGCCTGGAGTGTACTCAGCACAGCCTACGAGCAGTACTTC,CAWSVLSTAYEQYF
.,TRBV6-5,TRBJ1-6,.,TGTGCCAGCAGGGGCGCTCGGGACACCCTTTGGGCCCTCCACTTT,CASRGARDTLWALHF